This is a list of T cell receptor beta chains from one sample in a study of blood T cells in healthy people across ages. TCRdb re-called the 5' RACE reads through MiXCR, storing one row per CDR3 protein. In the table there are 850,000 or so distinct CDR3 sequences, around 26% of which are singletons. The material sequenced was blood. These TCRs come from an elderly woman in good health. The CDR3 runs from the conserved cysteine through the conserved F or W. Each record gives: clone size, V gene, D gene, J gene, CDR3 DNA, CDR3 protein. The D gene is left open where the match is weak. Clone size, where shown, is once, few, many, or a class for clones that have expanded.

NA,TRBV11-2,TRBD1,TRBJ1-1,TGTGCCAGCAGCATCCGGGACAGGGGAGTAGCTTTCTTT,CASSIRDRGVAFF
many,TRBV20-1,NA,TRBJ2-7,TGCAGTGCTAGGTACTCGGGGGGCCCCTCCTACGAGCAGTACTTC,CSARYSGGPSYEQYF
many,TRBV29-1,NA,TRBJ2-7,TGCAGCGCTACACAGGGTTCTCATCCCATCGAGCAGTACTTC,CSATQGSHPIEQYF
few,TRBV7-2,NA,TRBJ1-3,TGTGCCAGCAGTCCTGGGGCTTCCTCTGGAAACACCATCTATTTT,CASSPGASSGNTIYF
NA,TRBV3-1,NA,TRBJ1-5,TGTGCCAGCAGCCAGACAGAAAACGCCAATCAGCCCCAGCATTTT,CASSQTENANQPQHF
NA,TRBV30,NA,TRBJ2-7,TGTGCCTGGAGATACGGACACTCCTACGAGCAGTACTTC,CAWRYGHSYEQYF
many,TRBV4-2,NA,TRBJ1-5,TGTGCCAGCAGCCAAGAACGGGGGGGCAATCAGCCCCAGCATTTT,CASSQERGGNQPQHF
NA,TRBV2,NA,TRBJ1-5,TGTGCCAGCAGTGAATACGGCCCAAGAAGCAATCAGCCCCAGCATTTT,CASSEYGPRSNQPQHF
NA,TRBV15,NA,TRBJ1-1,TGTGCCACCAGCAGAGTGGCAGGGGCACAAGAAGCTTTCTTT,CATSRVAGAQEAFF
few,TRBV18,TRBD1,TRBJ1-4,TGTGCCAGCTCACCCCGGGACAGGGATGAAAAACTGTTTTTT,CASSPRDRDEKLFF
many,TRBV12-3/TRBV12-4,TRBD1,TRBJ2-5,TGTGCCAGCAGTCAATGGACAGGCCAAGAGACCCAGTACTTC,CASSQWTGQETQYF
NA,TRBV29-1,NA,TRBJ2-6,TGCAGCCCGAGTCGCGGTCAGGTTGGCGGGAAGGAGGTCCTGACTTTC,CSPSRGQVGGKEVLTF
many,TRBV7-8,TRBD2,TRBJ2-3,TGTGCCAGCAGACTTGCGGGGGGCAAAAATACGCAGTATTTT,CASRLAGGKNTQYF
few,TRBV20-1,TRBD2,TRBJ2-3,TGCAGTGCTAGAGCCTTAATGGGCGGGGGGGCGGCAGATACGCAGTATTTT,CSARALMGGGAADTQYF
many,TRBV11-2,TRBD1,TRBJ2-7,TGTGCCAGCAGCTCCTATCTGACAGGGGGCGCCGAGCAGTACTTC,CASSSYLTGGAEQYF
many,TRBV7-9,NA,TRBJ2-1,TGTGCCAGCAGCTTAACTGTCGCAAATGAGCAGTTCTTC,CASSLTVANEQFF
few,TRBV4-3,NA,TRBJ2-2,TGCGCCAGCAGCCAAGTTGAAGCCGGGGAGCTGTTTTTT,CASSQVEAGELFF
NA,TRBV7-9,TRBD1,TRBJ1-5,TGTGCCAGCGGCCGGGACAGGGGACCCAATCAGCCCCAGCATTTT,CASGRDRGPNQPQHF
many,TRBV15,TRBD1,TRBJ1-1,TGTGCCACCACCCGACAGGGGGCCAACACTGAAGCTTTCTTT,CATTRQGANTEAFF
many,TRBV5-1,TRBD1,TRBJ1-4,TGCGCCAGCAGCTTGGGACAGGGGGACGAAAAACTGTTTTTT,CASSLGQGDEKLFF
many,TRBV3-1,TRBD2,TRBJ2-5,TGTGCCAGCAGCCAACTAGCGGGGGGCTTGAAGACCCAGTACTTC,CASSQLAGGLKTQYF
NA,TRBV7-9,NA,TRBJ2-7,TGTGCCAGCAGCGTCCTGGGGGCGTACGAGCAGTACTTC,CASSVLGAYEQYF
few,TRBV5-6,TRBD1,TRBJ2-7,TGTGCCAGCAGCCGTCGGACTGACAGGGCTTTTAGCTCCTACGAGCAGTACTTC,CASSRRTDRAFSSYEQYF
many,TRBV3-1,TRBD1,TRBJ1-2,TGTGCCAGCAGCTCACAGGGGCTCTATGGCTACACCTTC,CASSSQGLYGYTF
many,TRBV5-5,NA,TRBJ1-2,TGTGCCAGCAGCTTGGGGGACGGAATTAACTATGGCTACACCTTC,CASSLGDGINYGYTF
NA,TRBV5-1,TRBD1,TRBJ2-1,TGCGCCAGCAGCCAAAAACAGGGGGGCCTCAATGAGCAGTTCTTC,CASSQKQGGLNEQFF
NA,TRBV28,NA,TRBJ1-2,TGTGCCAGCAGTCCTGGCCCCGCCAGGGTTGGCTACACCTTC,CASSPGPARVGYTF
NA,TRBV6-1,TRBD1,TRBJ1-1,TGTGCCAGCAGGGACGGACAGGGGAACACTGAAGCTTTCTTT,CASRDGQGNTEAFF
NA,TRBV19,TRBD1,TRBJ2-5,TGTGCCAGTAGCACAATCAGGGACAGGGGGCGAGAGACCCAGTACTTC,CASSTIRDRGRETQYF
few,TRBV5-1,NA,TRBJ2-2,TGCGCCAGCAGCTTAAGCACCATCGCCACCGGGGAGCTGTTTTTT,CASSLSTIATGELFF
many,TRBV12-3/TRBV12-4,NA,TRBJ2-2,TGTGCCAGCAGTTTACAGTTGGGGGAGCTGTTTTTT,CASSLQLGELFF
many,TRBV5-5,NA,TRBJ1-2,TGTGCCAGCAGCCCAATGTCCGGGGCTAACTATGGCTACACCTTC,CASSPMSGANYGYTF
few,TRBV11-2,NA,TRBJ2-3,TGTGTCAGCAGCTTAGATCGGGTAGAGGCAGATACGCAGTATTTT,CVSSLDRVEADTQYF
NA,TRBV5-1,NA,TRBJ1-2,TGCGCCAGCAGCAACCGCCAGGGAAGCTATGGCTACACCTTC,CASSNRQGSYGYTF